These 14 T cell receptor beta chains came from one sample sequenced in a study of CD8+ T cells in alopecia areata. Combined cutaneous lymph node cells underwent sorting by CD4, CD8alpha, NKG2D, NKG2ACE and additional markers. RNA was isolated and reverse transcribed to cDNA, the sequencing template. The table came from immunoSEQ multiplex PCR; TCRdb's copy has only in-frame clones and leaves some out. The data show some 6,500 clones, with none appearing a single time. The sample taken for sequencing was CD8+ T cells sorted from a lymph node. The receptor source for this set is a C3H/HeJ mouse with alopecia areata. This strain's MHC haplotype is H2-k.

This clone has a count of ten or more. Mouse gene names and germline throughout. Sequencing ends 4 residues short of the CDR3 end; the germline J gene provides the rest. This chain joins TRBV14 and TRBJ2-1; D is undetermined. Germline V gene sequence: CDR1 SGHDT, CDR2 FRDEAV. This CDR3 is built from 11 residues. With 4 bases removed from V and 4 bases from J, the gap between germline ends came to 3 bases. The CDR3 spells CASSQYAEQFF. CDR3 bases read: TGTGCCAGCAGTCAATATGCT.

This clone has ten or more counts. The gene symbols are mouse symbols. The CDR3 goes on 4 residues after the read ends, and that part is filled in from the germline J gene. The rearrangement links TRBV13-3 to TRBJ2-2, with 9 bases aligning to TRBD1. Per germline, CDR1 NNHDY and CDR2 SYVADS. This CDR3 has 13 amino acids. The covered CDR3 bases are TGTGCCAGCAGTCACAGGGGGCACGGG. This gives the protein CASSHRGHG. In full, the CDR3 is CASSHRGHGQLYF.

This clone turned up a few times. Mouse germline and gene names are used. The sequenced fragment ends 4 residues before the CDR3 boundary, so the rest is inferred from the germline J gene. V usage is TRBV29 and J usage is TRBJ2-3, with TRBD2 matching 7 bases. CDR3 length: 15 amino acids. Germline V lookup: CDR1 MSHET, CDR2 SYDVDS. V trimming: 5 bases; J trimming: 1 base; junction bases outside the gene matches: 6. The part of the CDR3 DNA that was read is TGTGCTAGCAGTAGAGATTGGGGGGGTGCAGAA. This sequence encodes CASSRDWGGAE. The CDR3 in full is CASSRDWGGAETLYF.

This clone occurred many times. The germline and genes are mouse ones. The read terminates 4 residues ahead of where the CDR3 ends, so the germline J gene completes it. The chain has TRBV5 and TRBJ1-4; TRBD1 is a possible D gene (5 bases). CDR1 is LGHNA and CDR2 is YNLKQL in the germline V gene (reference sequence). The CDR3 spans 12 residues. CDR3 loop: CASSPQGERLFF. The CDR3 bases that were read are TGTGCCAGCAGCCCCCAGGGCGAA.

This clone has at least ten counts. These gene names are mouse names. The observed sequence ends 4 residues before the CDR3 terminus, with the missing tail filled in from the germline J gene. The chain has TRBV16 and TRBJ2-5; tentative D call: TRBD2 (5 bases). Germline V gene lookup returns CDR1 SGHSA and CDR2 FRNQAP. V lost 1 base, J lost 2 bases, and 7 bases lay in between. The CDR3 length is 14 residues. This CDR3 is CASSLALGQDTQYF. The part of the CDR3 DNA that was read is TGTGCAAGCAGCTTAGCGCTGGGCCAAGAC.

This clone was seen ten or more times. The genes are named according to mouse. The CDR3 end falls 4 residues outside the read, so it is completed with the germline J gene. The chain links TRBV13-1 to TRBJ2-2, with 7 bases aligning to TRBD1. This CDR3 region has 14 residues. Germline V gene lookup returns CDR1 NSHNY and CDR2 SYGAGN. The junction had 5 bases not matched to a gene; V was cut back by 5 bases and J by 4 bases. The CDR3 region is CASRRQGGTGQLYF. The CDR3 DNA, read in part, is TGTGCCAGCAGGAGACAGGGAGGCACCGGG.

This clone was recorded many times. Germline and genes here are mouse. The CDR3 end is not reached by the read, which stops 4 residues before it; the germline J gene fills it in. The V gene is TRBV5, the J gene TRBJ2-5; 9 nucleotides align to TRBD2. The CDR3 has 15 residues. V shed 4 bases, J shed 2 bases, and the junction held 4 bases outside the gene matches. Looked up from germline, CDR1 is LGHNA and CDR2 is YNLKQL (reference sequence). CDR3 bases read: TGTGCCAGCAGCCGTCCGGGACTGGGCCAAGAC. Translating it yields CASSRPGLGQD. The CDR3, in full, reads CASSRPGLGQDTQYF.

This clone was counted ten times or more. Mouse names are used for the genes. The CDR3 is CASSHRGRNTLYF. The sequenced CDR3 bases are TGTGCCAGCAGTCACAGGGGGCGAAAC. V is TRBV13-3 and J is TRBJ2-4; 9 bases are shared with TRBD1. The CDR3 is cut off 4 residues early in the read; its end comes from the germline J gene. Germline lookup yields CDR1 NNHDY and CDR2 SYVADS. This CDR3 is 13 amino acids long. The whole variable domain, filled in from reference TRBV13-3 and TRBJ2-4, reads EAAVTQSPRSKVAVTGGKVTLSCHQTNNHDYMYWYRQDTGHGLRLIHYSYVADSTEKGDIPDGYKASRPSQENFSLILELASLSQTAVYFCASSHRGRNTLYFGAGTRLSVL.

There are many counts of this clone. The germline and genes are mouse ones. Sequencing ends 4 residues short of the CDR3 end; the germline J gene provides the rest. The chain employs TRBV3 and TRBJ2-7; 7 positions match TRBD1. The CDR3 consists of 13 residues. V trimming: 4 bases; J trimming: 0 bases; junction bases outside the gene matches: 0. Looked up from germline, CDR1 is SNHLY and CDR2 is FYNGKV (reference sequence). CDR3 DNA (partial): TGTGCCAGCAGCTGGGACAGCTCCTAT. Amino acid sequence: CASSWDSSY. The full-length CDR3 reads as CASSWDSSYEQYF.

This clone was seen only a few times. Germline and genes: mouse. The read ends 4 residues shy of where the CDR3 ends; the end is completed using the germline J gene. The chain is built from TRBV19 and TRBJ1-1; 7 nucleotides align to TRBD1. From germline, CDR1 is FNHDT and CDR2 SITEND (reference sequence). The CDR3 sequence is 13 residues long. The DNA read from the CDR3 is TGTGCCAGCAGTATAGGGGGGACAGCA. Its translation is CASSIGGTA. The entire CDR3 sequence reads CASSIGGTAEVFF. The entire variable domain, with the rest obtained from reference TRBV19 and TRBJ1-1, is as follows: GGIITQTPKFLIGQEGQKLTLKCQQNFNHDTMYWYRQDSGKGLRLIYYSITENDLQKGDLSEGYDASREKKSSFSLTVTSAQKNEMAVFLCASSIGGTAEVFFGKGTRLTVV.

This clone was observed at least ten times. The listed genes are named as in mouse. From the germline J gene comes the end of the CDR3, since the read stops 4 residues before it. V is TRBV17 and J is TRBJ1-1; D is uncertain. This CDR3 region has 13 residues. Germline V lookup: CDR1 MNHDT, CDR2 YYDKIL. V lost 3 bases and J lost 3, with 8 bases in between. Partial CDR3 DNA: TGTGCTAGCAGTAGCCAGGTAGACACA. Encoded protein: CASSSQVDT. The whole CDR3 protein is CASSSQVDTEVFF.

In its sample, this clone ranks as medium-sized (0.01 to 0.1%). Gene names follow the mouse nomenclature. The read is 4 residues too short to cover the CDR3 end, so that end is filled in from the germline J gene. The J gene is TRBJ2-3, the V gene TRBV31; 10 nucleotides match TRBD2. The CDR3 contains 15 residues. J lost 0 bases, V lost 3 bases, and 3 bases had no gene match. Germline values: CDR1 GKSSPN, CDR2 SITVG. CDR3 sequence: CAWSQLGGSAETLYF. The sequenced CDR3 bases are TGTGCCTGGAGCCAACTGGGGGGGAGTGCAGAA.

With regard to this clone: Genes and germline are mouse. The read ends 4 residues before the CDR3 terminus; that terminus is restored from the germline J gene. The chain combines TRBV13-2 with TRBJ2-1; D is unresolved. This CDR3 has 15 amino acids. The germline V gene encodes CDR1 NNHNN and CDR2 SYGAGS (reference sequence). V shed 0 bases and J shed 0 bases, with 7 bases lying between them. The CDR3 DNA, read in part, is TGTGCCAGCGGTGATGCAGGCAGTAACTATGCT. It is translated as CASGDAGSNYA. In full, the CDR3 is CASGDAGSNYAEQFF.

This clone was observed at least ten times. Genes here carry mouse names. The read falls 4 residues short of the CDR3 end, and the missing part is taken from the germline J gene. V is TRBV13-3 and J is TRBJ2-7; D not certain. The V end was cut by 0 bases, the J end by 0 bases, with 7 bases between. This CDR3 region has 14 residues. The germline V gene has CDR1 NNHDY and CDR2 SYVADS. The CDR3 reads CASSDVVSSYEQYF. Incomplete CDR3 DNA: TGTGCCAGCAGTGATGTAGTAAGCTCCTAT.